The present TCR beta chain was sequenced within a study of T cell responses to AZD1222 COVID-19 vaccine. Only in-frame clones appear in the TCRdb table, and some are missing; sequencing was by immunoSEQ multiplex PCR. This sample has more than 150,000 clones, with 85% to 90% found just once. This CDR3 region has 17 residues. Germline-derived CDR1 and CDR2 are GTSNPN and SVGIG (reference sequence). The germline V and J ends were trimmed by 4 bases and 0 bases, with 16 bases remaining between them. The rearrangement links TRBV30 to TRBJ1-6; D perhaps matches TRBD1 (5 bases). The sample consisted of peripheral blood, taken on day 0 of AZD1222 vaccination. This sequence was found in an adult in good health. The CDR3 region is CAWTTGQVNSYNSPLHF. For the CDR3, the DNA is TGTGCCTGGACCACGGGGCAGGTGAACTCCTATAATTCACCCCTCCACTTT.